This TCR beta chain appears in the sequencing data of a study of blood T cell repertoires in COVID-19. About the research overall: The study drew acute and convalescent COVID-19 samples from the United States, Italy and Spain. PBMCs, B-cell-depleted T cells, or T cells provided the cDNA or gDNA that made up the material.

Authors' methods: Estimates of nucleated cell counts were drawn from the amplification of reference gene primers. Here immunoSEQ multiplex PCR was the method, and the copy in TCRdb shows in-frame clones only, minus some. From that table come the V and J calls and clone size; the DNA was used to work out D and trimming. The sample holds 270,000 or so clones; around 89% are singletons and the top ten take approximately 4.2%. The origin of this receptor is a man aged 35-49 years with acute or convalescent COVID-19. The material sequenced was peripheral blood.

CDR3 sequence (DNA): TGTGCCAGCAGCCGGACAGAGGGGTACGGCTACACCTTC. It is translated as CASSRTEGYGYTF. The chain has TRBV9 and TRBJ1-2; tentative D call: TRBD1 (6 bases). Trimming removed 4 bases at V and 8 bases at J, with 15 bases between. This CDR3 spans 13 amino acids. Germline CDR1 and CDR2: SGDLS and YYNGEE.